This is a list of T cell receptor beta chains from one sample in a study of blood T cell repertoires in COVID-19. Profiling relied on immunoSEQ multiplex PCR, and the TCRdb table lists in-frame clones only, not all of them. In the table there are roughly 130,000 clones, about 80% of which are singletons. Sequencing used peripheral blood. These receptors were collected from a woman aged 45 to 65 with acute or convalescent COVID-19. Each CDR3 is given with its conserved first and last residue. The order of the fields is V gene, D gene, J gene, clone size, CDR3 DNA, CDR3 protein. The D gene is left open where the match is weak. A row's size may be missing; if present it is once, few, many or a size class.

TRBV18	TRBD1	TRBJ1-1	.	TGTGCCAGCTCACGGGGGGACAGGGGAGTGAACACTGAAGCTTTCTTT	CASSRGDRGVNTEAFF
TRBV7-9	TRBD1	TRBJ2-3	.	TGTGCCAGCAGCGGTGTCCCGGGACAGGGAGCAGATACGCAGTATTTT	CASSGVPGQGADTQYF
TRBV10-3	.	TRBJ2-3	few	TGTGCCATCAAAGGGGAGGCAGATACGCAGTATTTT	CAIKGEADTQYF
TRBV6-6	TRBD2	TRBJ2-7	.	TGTGCCAGCAGTTACTCCGGGACTACCCGCGTGGAGCAGTACTTC	CASSYSGTTRVEQYF
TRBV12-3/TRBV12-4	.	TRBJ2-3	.	TGTGCCAGCAGTGTGAGAGATACGCAGTATTTT	CASSVRDTQYF
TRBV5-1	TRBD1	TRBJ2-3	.	TGCGCCAGCCAATTGGGGGACAGGGGATCAGATACGCAGTATTTT	CASQLGDRGSDTQYF
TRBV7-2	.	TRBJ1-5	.	TGTGCCAGCAGCTTTCGGGAGGCCGGGCCCAATCAGCCCCAGCATTTT	CASSFREAGPNQPQHF
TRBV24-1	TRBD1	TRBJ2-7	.	TGTGCCACCAGTGGGACGGGACAGGGGGGCGAGCAGTACTTC	CATSGTGQGGEQYF
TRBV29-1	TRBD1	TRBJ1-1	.	TGCAGCGTAGGACAGGGAGTAAACACTGAAGCTTTCTTT	CSVGQGVNTEAFF
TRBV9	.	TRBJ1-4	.	TGTGCCAGCAGCGTAGGACACGGCAATAATGAAAAACTGTTTTTT	CASSVGHGNNEKLFF
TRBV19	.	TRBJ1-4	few	TGTGCCAGTAGCCCAGGGGCAGCTGAAAAACTGTTTTTT	CASSPGAAEKLFF
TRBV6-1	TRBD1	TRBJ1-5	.	TGTGCCAGCAGTGGCACCGGGACAGGGGGGTTGAGGGGTCAGCCCCAGCATTTT	CASSGTGTGGLRGQPQHF
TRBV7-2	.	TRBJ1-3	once	TGTGCCAGCAGCTTAGTTAGCTGGGGAGGGGACACCATATATTTT	CASSLVSWGGDTIYF
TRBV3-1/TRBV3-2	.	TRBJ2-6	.	TGTGCCAGCAGCCCTAGGGACGGGACAATAGGAGCCAACGTCCTGACTTTC	CASSPRDGTIGANVLTF
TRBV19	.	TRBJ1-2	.	TGTGCCAGTAGAAAAACAGGGAAATGGAGCGACGCTAACTATGGCTACACCTTC	CASRKTGKWSDANYGYTF
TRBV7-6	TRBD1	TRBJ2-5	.	TGTGCCAGCAGCTTAGGAGGCGGCAGGGGGCCGGAGACCCAGTACTTC	CASSLGGGRGPETQYF
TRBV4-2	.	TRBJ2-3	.	TGTGCCAGCAGCCAAGAGGAGCGGCCCCTAAGGGATACGCAGTATTTT	CASSQEERPLRDTQYF
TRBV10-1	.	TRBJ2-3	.	TGCGCCAGCAGTGCAATAGTTAGCACAGATACGCAGTATTTT	CASSAIVSTDTQYF
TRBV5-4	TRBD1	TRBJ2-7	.	TGTGCCAGCAGCTTGGGGAGGACAGGGGGCAACGAGCAGTACTTC	CASSLGRTGGNEQYF
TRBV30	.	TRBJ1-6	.	TGTGCCTGGAGACAGGGAAACTTATCACCCCTCCACTTT	CAWRQGNLSPLHF
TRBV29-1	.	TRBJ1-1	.	TGCAGCGTTGGTCGGGCGGGAGACACTGAAGCTTTCTTT	CSVGRAGDTEAFF
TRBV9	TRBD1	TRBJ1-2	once	TGTGCCAGCAGCGCGGACAGGGGTGGGGAGTATGGCTACACCTTC	CASSADRGGEYGYTF
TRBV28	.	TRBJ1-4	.	TGTGCCAGCAGTGCAAACAGGGATATTAATGAAAAACTGTTTTTT	CASSANRDINEKLFF
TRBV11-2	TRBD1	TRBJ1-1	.	TGTGCCAGCAGCTTGACAGGGGGTAGGACTGAAGCTTTCTTT	CASSLTGGRTEAFF
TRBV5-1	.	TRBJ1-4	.	TGCGCCAGCAGCTTGGGCGGATCAACTAATGAAAAACTGTTTTTT	CASSLGGSTNEKLFF
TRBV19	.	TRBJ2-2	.	TGTGCCAGTAGGTCTCAGGGGGGTTCCGGGGAGCTGTTTTTT	CASRSQGGSGELFF
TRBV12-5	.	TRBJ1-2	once	TGTGCTAGTGGTTTGGCCCCTGCGGCAGCCTATGGCTACACCTTC	CASGLAPAAAYGYTF
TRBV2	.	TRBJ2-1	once	TGTGCCAGCAGTGACGGTCGGGGGGCTTACAATGAGCAGTTCTTC	CASSDGRGAYNEQFF
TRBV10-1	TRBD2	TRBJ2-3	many	TGCGCCAGCAGTGAGGTTGAGGCGGGGGTGATGAAGTATTTT	CASSEVEAGVMKYF
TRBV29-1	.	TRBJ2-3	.	TGCAGCCATGGAAAGGGAGGTGCAGATACGCAGTATTTT	CSHGKGGADTQYF
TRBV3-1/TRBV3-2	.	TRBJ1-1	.	TGTGCCAGCAGCGGACAGATGAACACTGAAGCTTTCTTT	CASSGQMNTEAFF
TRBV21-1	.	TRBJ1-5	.	TGTGCCAGCAGCAAAGAAGGGGAAGGACAGGGTCCCAATCAGCCCCAGCATTTT	CASSKEGEGQGPNQPQHF